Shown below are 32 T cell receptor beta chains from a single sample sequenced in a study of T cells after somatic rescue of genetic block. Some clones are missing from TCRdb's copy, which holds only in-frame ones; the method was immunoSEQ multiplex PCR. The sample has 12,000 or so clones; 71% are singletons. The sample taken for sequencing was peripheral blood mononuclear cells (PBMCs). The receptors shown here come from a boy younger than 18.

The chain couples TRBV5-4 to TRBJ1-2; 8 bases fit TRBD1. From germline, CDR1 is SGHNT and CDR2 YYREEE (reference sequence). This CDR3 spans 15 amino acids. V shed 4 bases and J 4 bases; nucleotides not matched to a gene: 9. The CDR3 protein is CASSTVTGASYGYTF. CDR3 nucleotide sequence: TGTGCCAGCAGCACTGTGACAGGGGCAAGCTATGGCTACACCTTC.

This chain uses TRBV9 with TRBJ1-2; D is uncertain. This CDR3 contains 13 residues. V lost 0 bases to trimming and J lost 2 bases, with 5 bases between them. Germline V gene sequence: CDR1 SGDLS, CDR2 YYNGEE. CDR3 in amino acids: CASSVGLNYGYTF. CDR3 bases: TGTGCCAGCAGCGTAGGCTTGAACTATGGCTACACCTTC. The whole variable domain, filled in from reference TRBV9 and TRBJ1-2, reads DSGVTQTPKHLITATGQRVTLRCSPRSGDLSVYWYQQSLDQGLQFLIQYYNGEERAKGNILERFSAQQFPDLHSELNLSSLELGDSALYFCASSVGLNYGYTFGSGTRLTVV.

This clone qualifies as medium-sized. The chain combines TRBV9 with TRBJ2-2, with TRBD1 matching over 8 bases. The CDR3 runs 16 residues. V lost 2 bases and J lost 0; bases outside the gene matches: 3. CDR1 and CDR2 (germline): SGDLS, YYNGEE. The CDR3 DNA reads TGTGCCAGCAGCGTGGAGGGACAGGCGAACACCGGGGAGCTGTTTTTT. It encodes CASSVEGQANTGELFF.

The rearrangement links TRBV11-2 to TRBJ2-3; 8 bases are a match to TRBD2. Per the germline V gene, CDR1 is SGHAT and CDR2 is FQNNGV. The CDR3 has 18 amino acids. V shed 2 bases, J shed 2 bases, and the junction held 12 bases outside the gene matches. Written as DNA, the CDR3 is TGTGCCAGCAGCTTATGGGCGGGGGGTCCGAGACTCACAGATACGCAGTATTTT. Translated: CASSLWAGGPRLTDTQYF.

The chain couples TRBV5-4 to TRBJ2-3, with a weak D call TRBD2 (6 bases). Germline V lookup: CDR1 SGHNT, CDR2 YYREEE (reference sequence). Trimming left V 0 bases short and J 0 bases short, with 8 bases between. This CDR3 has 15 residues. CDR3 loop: CASSLAGGSTDTQYF. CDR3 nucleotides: TGTGCCAGCAGCTTGGCTGGGGGGAGCACAGATACGCAGTATTTT. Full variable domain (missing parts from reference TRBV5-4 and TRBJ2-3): ETGVTQSPTHLIKTRGQQVTLRCSSQSGHNTVSWYQQALGQGPQFIFQYYREEENGRGNFPPRFSGLQFPNYSSELNVNALELDDSALYLCASSLAGGSTDTQYFGPGTRLTVL.

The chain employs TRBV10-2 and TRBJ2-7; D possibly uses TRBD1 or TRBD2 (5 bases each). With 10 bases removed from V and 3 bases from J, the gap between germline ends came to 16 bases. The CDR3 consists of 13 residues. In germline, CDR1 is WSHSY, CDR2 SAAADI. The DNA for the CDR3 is TGCGCCACCCATCCCCTGGGACGCTACGAGCAGTACTTC. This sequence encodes CATHPLGRYEQYF.

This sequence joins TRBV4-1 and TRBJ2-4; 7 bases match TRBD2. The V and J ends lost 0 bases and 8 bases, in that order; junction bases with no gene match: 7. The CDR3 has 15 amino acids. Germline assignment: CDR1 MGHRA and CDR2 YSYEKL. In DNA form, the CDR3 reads TGCGCCAGCAGCCAAGATTCTGGGGGAGGGGACATTCAGTACTTC. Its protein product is CASSQDSGGGDIQYF.

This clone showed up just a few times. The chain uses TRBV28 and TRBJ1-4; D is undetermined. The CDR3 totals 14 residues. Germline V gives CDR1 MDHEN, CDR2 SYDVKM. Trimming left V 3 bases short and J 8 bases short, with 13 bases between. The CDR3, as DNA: TGTGCCAGCAGTTTTAGGGTTAGGCGCGAAAAACTGTTTTTT. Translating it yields CASSFRVRREKLFF.

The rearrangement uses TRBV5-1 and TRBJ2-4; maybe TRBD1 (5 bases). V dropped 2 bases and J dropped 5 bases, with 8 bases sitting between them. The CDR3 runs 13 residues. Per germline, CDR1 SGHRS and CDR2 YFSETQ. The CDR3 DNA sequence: TGCGCCAGCAGCTTTGCACAGGAAAACATTCAGTACTTC. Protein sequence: CASSFAQENIQYF.

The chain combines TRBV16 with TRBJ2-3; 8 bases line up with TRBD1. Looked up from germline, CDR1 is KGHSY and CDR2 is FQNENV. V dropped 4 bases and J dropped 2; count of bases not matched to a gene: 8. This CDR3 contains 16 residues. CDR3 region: CASSLTRTGITDTQYF. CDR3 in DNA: TGTGCCAGCAGCCTCACGAGGACAGGGATCACAGATACGCAGTATTTT.

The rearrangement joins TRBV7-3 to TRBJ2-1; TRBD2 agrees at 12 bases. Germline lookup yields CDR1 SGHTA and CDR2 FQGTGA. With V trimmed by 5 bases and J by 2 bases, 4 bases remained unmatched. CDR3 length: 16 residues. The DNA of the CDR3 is TGTGCCAGCAGCGGATCTAGCGGGGGGGCCTACAATGAGCAGTTCTTC. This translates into CASSGSSGGAYNEQFF.

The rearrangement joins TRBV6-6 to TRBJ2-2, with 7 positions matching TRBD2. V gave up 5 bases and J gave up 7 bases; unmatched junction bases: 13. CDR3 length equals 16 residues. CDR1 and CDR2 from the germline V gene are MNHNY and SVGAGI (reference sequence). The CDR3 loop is CASSAGGAGVGGELFF. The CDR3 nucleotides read TGTGCCAGCAGTGCTGGAGGGGCGGGAGTCGGCGGGGAGCTGTTTTTT.

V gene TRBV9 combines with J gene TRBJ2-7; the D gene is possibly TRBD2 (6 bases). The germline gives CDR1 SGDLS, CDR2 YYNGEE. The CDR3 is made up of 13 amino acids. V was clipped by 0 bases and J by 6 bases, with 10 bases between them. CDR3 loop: CASSVGFGGEQYF. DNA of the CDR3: TGTGCCAGCAGCGTAGGCTTCGGGGGCGAGCAGTACTTC.

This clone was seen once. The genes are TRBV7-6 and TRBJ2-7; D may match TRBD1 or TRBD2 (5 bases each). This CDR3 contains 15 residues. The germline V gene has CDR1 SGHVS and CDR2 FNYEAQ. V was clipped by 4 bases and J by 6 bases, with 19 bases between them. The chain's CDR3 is CASSSDLLVGREQYF. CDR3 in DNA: TGTGCCAGCAGCTCCGACTTACTTGTGGGACGCGAGCAGTACTTC. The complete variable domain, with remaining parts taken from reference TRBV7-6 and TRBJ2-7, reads GAGVSQSPRYKVTKRGQDVALRCDPISGHVSLYWYRQALGQGPEFLTYFNYEAQQDKSGLPNDRFSAERPEGSISTLTIQRTEQRDSAMYRCASSSDLLVGREQYFGPGTRLTVT.

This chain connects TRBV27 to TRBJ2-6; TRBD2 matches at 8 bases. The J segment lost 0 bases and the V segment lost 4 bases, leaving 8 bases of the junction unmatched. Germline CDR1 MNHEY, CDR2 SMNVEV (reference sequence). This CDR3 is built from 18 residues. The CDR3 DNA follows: TGTGCCAGCAGTTACCTCGCGGGGGGCTCCTCTGGGGCCAACGTCCTGACTTTC. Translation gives CASSYLAGGSSGANVLTF.

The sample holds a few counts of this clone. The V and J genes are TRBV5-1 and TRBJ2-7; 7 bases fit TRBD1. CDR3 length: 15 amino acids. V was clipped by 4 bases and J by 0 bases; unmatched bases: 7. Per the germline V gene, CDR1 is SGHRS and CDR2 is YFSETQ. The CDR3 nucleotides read TGCGCCAGCAGCACCGGGACAGCGTACTCCTACGAGCAGTACTTC. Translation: CASSTGTAYSYEQYF.

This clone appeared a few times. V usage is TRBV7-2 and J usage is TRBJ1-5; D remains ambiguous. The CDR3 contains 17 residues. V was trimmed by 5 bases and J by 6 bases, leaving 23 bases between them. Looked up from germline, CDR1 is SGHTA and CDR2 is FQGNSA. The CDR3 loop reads CASSRRTDIEGPQPQHF. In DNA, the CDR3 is TGTGCCAGCAGCCGACGGACTGACATCGAAGGGCCTCAGCCCCAGCATTTT. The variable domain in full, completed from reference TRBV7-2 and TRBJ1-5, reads GAGVSQSPSNKVTEKGKDVELRCDPISGHTALYWYRQSLGQGLEFLIYFQGNSAPDKSGLPSDRFSAERTGGSVSTLTIQRTQQEDSAVYLCASSRRTDIEGPQPQHFGDGTRLSIL.

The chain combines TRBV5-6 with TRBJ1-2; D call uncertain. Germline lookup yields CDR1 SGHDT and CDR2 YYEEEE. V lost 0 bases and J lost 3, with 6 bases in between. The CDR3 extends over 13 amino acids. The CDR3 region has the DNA TGTGCCAGCAGCTTGGCAACCGACTATGGCTACACCTTC. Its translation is CASSLATDYGYTF.

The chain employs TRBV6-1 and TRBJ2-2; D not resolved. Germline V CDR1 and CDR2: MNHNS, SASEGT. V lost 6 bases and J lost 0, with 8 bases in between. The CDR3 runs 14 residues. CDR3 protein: CASSSHPNTGELFF. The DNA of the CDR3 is TGTGCCAGCAGCTCACATCCGAACACCGGGGAGCTGTTTTTT.

In DNA, the CDR3 is TGTGCCAGCAGCGTAGTCCCAGACAGGTCTGTTACTTTCTCTGGGGCCAACGTCCTGACTTTC. Its protein is CASSVVPDRSVTFSGANVLTF. The chain links TRBV9 to TRBJ2-6, with D perhaps matching TRBD1 (6 bases). Germline V gene sequence: CDR1 SGDLS, CDR2 YYNGEE. V was shortened by 0 bases and J by 0 bases, with 22 bases between the two germline ends. This CDR3 contains 21 residues.

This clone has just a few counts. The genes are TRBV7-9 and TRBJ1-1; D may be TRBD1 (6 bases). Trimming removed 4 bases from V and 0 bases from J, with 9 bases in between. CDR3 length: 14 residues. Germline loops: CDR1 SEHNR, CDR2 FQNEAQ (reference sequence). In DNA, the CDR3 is TGTGCCAGCAGCTCACAGGGCGTGAACACTGAAGCTTTCTTT. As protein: CASSSQGVNTEAFF. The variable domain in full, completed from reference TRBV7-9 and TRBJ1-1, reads DTGVSQNPRHKITKRGQNVTFRCDPISEHNRLYWYRQTLGQGPEFLTYFQNEAQLEKSRLLSDRFSAERPKGSFSTLEIQRTEQGDSAMYLCASSSQGVNTEAFFGQGTRLTVV.

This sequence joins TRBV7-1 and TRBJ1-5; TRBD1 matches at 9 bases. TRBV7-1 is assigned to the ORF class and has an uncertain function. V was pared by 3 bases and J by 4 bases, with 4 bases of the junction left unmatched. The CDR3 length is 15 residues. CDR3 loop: CASSSNRGPNQPQHF. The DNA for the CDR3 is TGTGCCAGCAGCTCCAACAGGGGGCCTAATCAGCCCCAGCATTTT.

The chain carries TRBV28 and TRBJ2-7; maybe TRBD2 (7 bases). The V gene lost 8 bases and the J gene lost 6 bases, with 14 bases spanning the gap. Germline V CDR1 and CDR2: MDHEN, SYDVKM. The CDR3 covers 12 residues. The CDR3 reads CASSGGGREQYF. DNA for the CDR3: TGTGCCAGCTCTGGGGGGGGCCGCGAGCAGTACTTC.

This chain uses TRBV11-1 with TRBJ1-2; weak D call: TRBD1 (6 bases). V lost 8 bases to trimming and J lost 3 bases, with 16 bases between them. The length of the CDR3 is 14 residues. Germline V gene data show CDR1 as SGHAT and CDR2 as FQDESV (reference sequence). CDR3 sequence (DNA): TGTGCCAGCCGACTACCCTACAGGGACTATGGCTACACCTTC. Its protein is CASRLPYRDYGYTF.

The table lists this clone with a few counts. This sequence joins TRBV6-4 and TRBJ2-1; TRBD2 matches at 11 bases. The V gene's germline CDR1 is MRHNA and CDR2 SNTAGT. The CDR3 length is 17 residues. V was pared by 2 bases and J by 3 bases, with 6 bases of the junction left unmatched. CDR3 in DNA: TGTGCCAGCAGTGACGGAGCCGGGACTAGCGGCTACAATGAGCAGTTCTTC. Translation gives CASSDGAGTSGYNEQFF.

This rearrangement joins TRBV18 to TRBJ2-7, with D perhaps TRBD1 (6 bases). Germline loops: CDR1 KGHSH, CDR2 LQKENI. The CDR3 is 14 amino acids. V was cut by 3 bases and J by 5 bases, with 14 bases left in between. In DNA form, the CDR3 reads TGTGCCAGCTCACCCTACGACAGGTTGCACGAGCAGTACTTC. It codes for CASSPYDRLHEQYF.

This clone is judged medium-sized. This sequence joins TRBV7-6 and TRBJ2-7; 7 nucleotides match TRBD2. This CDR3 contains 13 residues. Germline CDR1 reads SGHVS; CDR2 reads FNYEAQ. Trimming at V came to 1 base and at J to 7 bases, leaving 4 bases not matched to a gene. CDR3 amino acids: CASSLGGAGEQYF. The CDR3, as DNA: TGTGCCAGCAGCTTAGGGGGAGCGGGGGAGCAGTACTTC.

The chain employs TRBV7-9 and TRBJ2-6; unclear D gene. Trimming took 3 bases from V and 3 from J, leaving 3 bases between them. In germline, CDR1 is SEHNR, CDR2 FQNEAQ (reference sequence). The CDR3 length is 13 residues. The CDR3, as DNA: TGTGCCAGCAGCTTTAGTGGGGCCAACGTCCTGACTTTC. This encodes CASSFSGANVLTF.

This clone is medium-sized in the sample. The CDR3 bases are TGCGCCAGCAACGTTGGGGCAGTGCAAGAGACCCAGTACTTC. It specifies CASNVGAVQETQYF. The chain joins TRBV5-1 to TRBJ2-5; D might be TRBD1 (5 bases). V lost 6 bases to trimming and J lost 2 bases, with 14 bases between them. The CDR3 is 14 amino acids. CDR1 is SGHRS and CDR2 is YFSETQ in the germline V gene.

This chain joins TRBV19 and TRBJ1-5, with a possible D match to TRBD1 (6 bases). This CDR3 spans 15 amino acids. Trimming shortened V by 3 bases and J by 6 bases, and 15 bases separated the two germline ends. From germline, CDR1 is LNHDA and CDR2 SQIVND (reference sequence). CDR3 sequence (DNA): TGTGCCAGTAGTATTCTCGCAGGGGTTGGTCAGCCCCAGCATTTT. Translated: CASSILAGVGQPQHF.

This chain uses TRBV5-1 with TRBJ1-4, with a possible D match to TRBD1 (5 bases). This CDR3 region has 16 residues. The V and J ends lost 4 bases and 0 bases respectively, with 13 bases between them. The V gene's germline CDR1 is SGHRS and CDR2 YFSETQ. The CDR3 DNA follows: TGCGCCAGCAGCAGAACAGGAGGTACAACTAATGAAAAACTGTTTTTT. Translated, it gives CASSRTGGTTNEKLFF. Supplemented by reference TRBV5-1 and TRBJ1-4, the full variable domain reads KAGVTQTPRYLIKTRGQQVTLSCSPISGHRSVSWYQQTPGQGLQFLFEYFSETQRNKGNFPGRFSGRQFSNSRSEMNVSTLELGDSALYLCASSRTGGTTNEKLFFGSGTQLSVL.

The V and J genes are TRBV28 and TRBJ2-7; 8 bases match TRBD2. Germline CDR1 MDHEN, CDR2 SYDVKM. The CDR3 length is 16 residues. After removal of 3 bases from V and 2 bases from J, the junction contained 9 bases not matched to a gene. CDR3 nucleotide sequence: TGTGCCAGCAGTTTGGCCGGACTAGCAGCTACCTACGAGCAGTACTTC. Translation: CASSLAGLAATYEQYF.